These T cell receptor beta chains were read from a single sample in a study of blood T cell repertoires in COVID-19. Sequencing used immunoSEQ multiplex PCR; TCRdb keeps in-frame clones, though not all of them. This sample has around 130,000 clones; around 80% occur once, and the top ten carry around 1.6%. Material: PBMCs or T cells enriched from blood (not recorded which). These TCRs come from a woman between 18 and 29 years old who had been exposed to COVID-19. Both conserved end residues are part of each CDR3. D genes are given only for firm matches. Clone sizes are given selectively: once, few, many, or a class where the clone is expanded.

few,TRBJ1-2,TRBV4-1,TRBD1,TGCGCCAGCAGCCAAGAAGACAGGGTGGTTGGCTACACCTTC,CASSQEDRVVGYTF
.,TRBJ2-2,TRBV11-2,.,TGTGCCAGCAGCTTTAGCGGGACAGCCAGAACCGGGGAGCTGTTTTTT,CASSFSGTARTGELFF
few,TRBJ1-2,TRBV15,.,TGTGCCACCAGCAGAGGCCGGTCGCTTAACTATGGCTACACCTTC,CATSRGRSLNYGYTF
.,TRBJ1-4,TRBV29-1,.,TGCAGCGTTGCATTCCGATTGAGTGAAAAACTGTTTTTT,CSVAFRLSEKLFF
few,TRBJ2-3,TRBV4-1,.,TGCGCCAGCAGCCAAGAATCTAGATATTCCACAGATACGCAGTATTTT,CASSQESRYSTDTQYF
.,TRBJ2-7,TRBV29-1,TRBD1,TGCAGCGCTAGGACAGGAAGCCACTACGAGCAGTACTTC,CSARTGSHYEQYF
.,TRBJ2-1,TRBV4-1,TRBD2,TGCGCCAGCAGCCTCCCTAGCGGGAGCTCCTACAATGAGCAGTTCTTC,CASSLPSGSSYNEQFF
.,TRBJ2-7,TRBV15,TRBD2,TGTGCCACCAGCAGAGTACGGGAGGTGGCCGAGCAGTACTTC,CATSRVREVAEQYF
.,TRBJ2-7,TRBV5-1,.,TGCGCCAGCAGCTTGGGGTATTTGACTAGTAGGGTCTACGAGCAGTACTTC,CASSLGYLTSRVYEQYF
once,TRBJ1-1,TRBV5-1,TRBD1,TGCGCCAGCAGCTTCACAGGGGACACTGAAGCTTTCTTT,CASSFTGDTEAFF
.,TRBJ1-2,TRBV5-1,.,TGCGCCAGCAGCTTGGAACCGCTTGCTAACTCTGGCTACACCTTC,CASSLEPLANSGYTF
.,TRBJ2-4,TRBV19,.,TGTGCCAGTAGTATATATTGGGCTTTCGCCAAAAACATTCAGTACTTC,CASSIYWAFAKNIQYF
.,TRBJ1-5,TRBV6-5,TRBD1,TGTGCCAGCAAATTACAGGGGGATAGCAATCAGCCCCAGCATTTT,CASKLQGDSNQPQHF
few,TRBJ2-6,TRBV4-2,.,TGTGCCAGCAGCCAGGACAAAGGGGCTGGTGGGGCCAACGTCCTGACTTTC,CASSQDKGAGGANVLTF
.,TRBJ2-7,TRBV6-5,.,TGTGCCAGCAGCTCAGTAAGCTACGAGCAGTACTTC,CASSSVSYEQYF
.,TRBJ2-7,TRBV7-9,TRBD2,TGTGCCAGCAGCTTAGACGGGGGAGGGAGAGACGAGCAGTACTTC,CASSLDGGGRDEQYF
.,TRBJ1-5,TRBV18,TRBD1,TGTGCCAGCTCACGATCGGGACAGGGGGCGAAACAGCCCCAGCATTTT,CASSRSGQGAKQPQHF
.,TRBJ1-1,TRBV6-6,.,TGTGCCAGCAGTCCCGACTACACTGAAGCTTTCTTT,CASSPDYTEAFF
.,TRBJ2-5,TRBV28,.,TGTGCCAGCAGTTCTCGGGGGAGGCGGGAGACCCAGTACTTC,CASSSRGRRETQYF
.,TRBJ1-4,TRBV27,.,TGTGCCAGCAGCAGAAGGTCGGGGTACGAAAAACTGTTTTTT,CASSRRSGYEKLFF
.,TRBJ1-6,TRBV30,.,TGTGCCTGGAACGGAGATTCACCCCTCCACTTT,CAWNGDSPLHF
.,TRBJ1-1,TRBV3-1/TRBV3-2,.,TGTGCCAGCAGCCCGACGGGGGGTACCGGCACTGAAGCTTTCTTT,CASSPTGGTGTEAFF
.,TRBJ1-1,TRBV27,.,TGTGCCAGCAGTTTCACCTGGACAACTCTCGGAGAAGCTTTCTTT,CASSFTWTTLGEAFF
.,TRBJ1-1,TRBV15,.,TGTGCCACCAGCACCCAACAGGGTGAAGCTTTCTTT,CATSTQQGEAFF
few,TRBJ1-2,TRBV28,.,TGTGCCAGCAGCGAGCCGGCTAACTATGGCTACACCTTC,CASSEPANYGYTF
.,TRBJ1-4,TRBV29-1,TRBD1,TGCAGCGTGAAGACAGGGGGCTATGAAAAACTGTTTTTT,CSVKTGGYEKLFF
.,TRBJ1-4,TRBV20-1,.,TGCAGTGCTAGTTCAACGCAGAGGGATGAAAAACTGTTTTTT,CSASSTQRDEKLFF
.,TRBJ1-5,TRBV6-5,TRBD1,TGTGCCAGCAGTCGAGGGACAGCTAATCAGCCCCAGCATTTT,CASSRGTANQPQHF
.,TRBJ2-7,TRBV28,.,TGTGCCAGCAGAGGGATTGACAGTCGAGGATCCGACGAGCAGTACTTC,CASRGIDSRGSDEQYF
.,TRBJ2-7,TRBV6-2/TRBV6-3,TRBD2,TGTGCCAGCAGCAACCTTCCGGGACTAGCGGGAGATATATCCTACGAGCAGTACTTC,CASSNLPGLAGDISYEQYF
.,TRBJ2-1,TRBV5-4,TRBD2,TGTGCGCTAAGCGGGAGTATCATCCCCGTGTTACAGTTCTTC,CALSGSIIPVLQFF
.,TRBJ1-6,TRBV7-9,.,TGTGCCAGCAGCTCCGAAAACAGGGCCAATTCACCCCTCCACTTT,CASSSENRANSPLHF
.,TRBJ2-7,TRBV6-6,TRBD1,TGTGCCAGCAGGACACCGACAGGGACCTACGAGCAGTACTTC,CASRTPTGTYEQYF
.,TRBJ1-3,TRBV28,TRBD1,TGTGCCAGCAGACTCACAGGGGTGCGGTTTGGAAACACCATATATTTT,CASRLTGVRFGNTIYF
.,TRBJ2-7,TRBV28,.,TGTGCCAGCAGTTTCGTATGGACAGCATCCTACGAGCAGTACTTC,CASSFVWTASYEQYF
.,TRBJ2-2,TRBV29-1,TRBD2,TGCAGCGGCAAGGGGCTAGCGGGAGACACCGGGGAGCTGTTTTTT,CSGKGLAGDTGELFF
.,TRBJ2-7,TRBV27,.,TGTGCCAGCAGTTTATTAGGGGCAGTAAGGAACGAGCAGTACTTC,CASSLLGAVRNEQYF
.,TRBJ1-1,TRBV11-2,.,TGTGCCAGCAGCCCGAGGCTGAACACTGAAGCTTTCTTT,CASSPRLNTEAFF
.,TRBJ2-1,TRBV6-1,.,TGTGCCAGCAGTGACGAAGGGGTGGGTGAGCAGTTCTTC,CASSDEGVGEQFF